Each of the 10 T cell receptor beta chains below was sequenced from the same sample in a study of T-cell reconstitution after alpha-beta-depleted transplantation in children. A TCRbeta library incorporating unique molecular identifiers was prepared. TCRdb re-analysed the PCR reads in MiXCR, keeping a single row per CDR3 protein. The sample lists 610,000 or so distinct CDR3 sequences, around 27% occurring once. Material: PBMCs, obtained before TCRalphabeta/CD19-depleted stem cell transplant. The receptors were gathered from a boy in the first two years of life with Wiskott-Aldrich syndrome, due to receive a stem cell transplant.

Details on this clonotype: As the CDR3 is not closed by the conserved phenylalanine or tryptophan, this likely results from a read error. This sequence joins TRBV27 and TRBJ2-7; 7 bases align to TRBD2. CDR1 and CDR2 from the germline V gene are MNHEY and SMNVEV (reference sequence). Germline trimming cut 5 bases from V and 0 bases from J; bases unmatched to any gene: 1. This CDR3 is 13 amino acids long. In nucleotides, the CDR3 is TGTGCCAGCAGTCAGCGGGACTCCTACGAGCAGTACTCC. Protein sequence: CASSQRDSYEQYS.

The V call is TRBV20-1, the J call TRBJ2-1; the D is unclear. CDR3 length: 11 residues. V lost 6 bases to trimming and J lost 4 bases, with 7 bases between them. Looked up from germline, CDR1 is DFQATT and CDR2 is SNEGSKA (reference sequence). The CDR3 bases are TGCAGTGCCGAGATATACAATGAGCAGTTCTTC. Translated, it gives CSAEIYNEQFF.

The genes are TRBV20-1 and TRBJ1-5, with TRBD1 identical over 7 bases. The length of the CDR3 is 11 residues. The germline V gene encodes CDR1 DFQATT and CDR2 SNEGSKA (reference sequence). CDR3 residues: CRDRVKQPQHF. For the CDR3, the DNA is TGCAGAGACAGGGTAAAGCAGCCCCAGCATTTT.

This clonotype was observed a few times. This sequence joins TRBV7-2 and TRBJ2-5; possibly TRBD2 for D (5 bases). The germline V gene has CDR1 SGHTA and CDR2 FQGNSA. The CDR3 has 16 residues. Trimming removed 1 base at V and 2 bases at J, with 14 bases between. CDR3 sequence: CASSLVGGRGQETQYF. CDR3 sequence (DNA): TGTGCCAGCAGCTTAGTCGGTGGGAGAGGGCAAGAGACCCAGTACTTC.

This rearrangement joins TRBV4-1 to TRBJ2-7, with D unresolved. V lost 2 bases and J 6 bases, leaving 8 bases between the germline ends. The germline CDR1 and CDR2 sequences are MGHRA and YSYEKL. This CDR3 region has 12 residues. The CDR3 region is CASSQRPTEQYF. As DNA, the CDR3 is TGCGCCAGCAGCCAACGCCCTACCGAGCAGTACTTC.

The chain has TRBV30 and TRBJ1-3; 8 bases are shared with TRBD1. Germline loops: CDR1 GTSNPN, CDR2 SVGIG (reference sequence). Losses at the gene ends were 6 bases for V and 2 bases for J; bases not matched to a gene: 9. This CDR3 is 15 amino acids long. CDR3 in amino acids: CACSARGLAGNTIYF. CDR3 sequence (DNA): TGTGCCTGTAGCGCCAGGGGGCTTGCTGGAAACACCATATATTTT.

This clonotype was detected a few times. This chain uses TRBV2 with TRBJ2-7; 9 nucleotides match TRBD1. Germline lookup yields CDR1 SNHLY and CDR2 FYNNEI. The CDR3 is made up of 12 amino acids. Unmatched junction bases numbered 2, after V lost 9 bases and J lost 2 bases. The CDR3 DNA is TGTGCCAGGGGACAGGGCCCCTACGAGCAGTACTTC. Encoded protein: CARGQGPYEQYF.

This clonotype has a handful of counts. The chain combines TRBV21-1 with TRBJ1-2. TRBV21-1 is classified as a pseudogene. This CDR3 is built from 14 residues. Here the CDR3 reads CASIRYTRDYGYTF. The CDR3 region has the DNA TGTGCCAGCATCAGGTATACGAGGGACTATGGCTACACCTTC.

V gene TRBV19 combines with J gene TRBJ1-5; 7 nucleotides align to TRBD1. V shed 5 bases and J 0 bases; nucleotides not matched to a gene: 10. Germline CDR1 and CDR2: LNHDA and SQIVND (reference sequence). This CDR3 region has 17 residues. The CDR3 DNA follows: TGTGCCAGTAGTGCGACAGGGCGGACATATAGCAATCAGCCCCAGCATTTT. Its translation: CASSATGRTYSNQPQHF.

This clonotype has just a few counts. This sequence joins TRBV7-6 and TRBJ2-2; 7 bases map to TRBD1. The germline V gene has CDR1 SGHVS and CDR2 FNYEAQ. V shed 1 base and J 7 bases; nucleotides not matched to a gene: 9. The length of the CDR3 is 16 residues. The CDR3 loop is CASSLVGTVSFGELFF. CDR3 in DNA: TGTGCCAGCAGCTTAGTCGGGACAGTATCCTTCGGGGAGCTGTTTTTT.